The 24 T cell receptor beta chains given below trace back to one sample, sequenced in a study of response to subunit inactivated influenza vaccine. TCRdb analysed the RT-PCR reads with MiXCR anew, one entry per CDR3 protein. Among approximately 530,000 distinct CDR3 sequences, 7.5% to 8.5% were seen once, and the ten largest hold roughly 13%. Sequencing was performed on PBMCs from blood, taken roughly 24 months after vaccination. These receptors all come from a man aged 45 to 70 who received an inactivated influenza vaccine.

This clonotype has just a few counts. As DNA, the CDR3 is TGCAGTGCTAGAGGGACCCGCTCCTACGAGCAGTACTTC. Its translation: CSARGTRSYEQYF. The chain couples TRBV20-1 to TRBJ2-7, with unresolved D. The CDR3 consists of 13 residues. Trimming shortened V by 1 base and J by 0 bases, and 7 bases separated the two germline ends. CDR1 DFQATT and CDR2 SNEGSKA come from the germline V gene (reference sequence).

This clonotype was recorded many times. V usage is TRBV7-2 and J usage is TRBJ2-1, with D tentatively TRBD2 (6 bases). The CDR3 sequence is 16 residues long. Germline V gives CDR1 SGHTA, CDR2 FQGNSA. Deletions cut 5 bases from V and 0 bases from J, with 14 bases between. The CDR3 reads CASSPTLAGSYNEQFF. CDR3 nucleotide sequence: TGTGCCAGCAGCCCGACACTAGCAGGCTCCTACAATGAGCAGTTCTTC. Together with reference TRBV7-2 and TRBJ2-1, the CDR3 gives the full variable domain: GAGVSQSPSNKVTEKGKDVELRCDPISGHTALYWYRQSLGQGLEFLIYFQGNSAPDKSGLPSDRFSAERTGGSVSTLTIQRTQQEDSAVYLCASSPTLAGSYNEQFFGPGTRLTVL.

The rearrangement joins TRBV7-9 to TRBJ1-2; possible D gene TRBD1, 6 bases. Germline CDR1 SEHNR, CDR2 FQNEAQ (reference sequence). The V end was cut by 2 bases, the J end by 4 bases, with 14 bases between. The CDR3 has 15 amino acids. The CDR3 here is CASSLWDMGSYGYTF. Here the CDR3 DNA reads TGTGCCAGCAGCTTATGGGACATGGGTTCCTATGGCTACACCTTC.

A few counts support this clonotype. This chain joins TRBV4-1 and TRBJ2-2, with D maybe TRBD1 (7 bases). V gave up 1 base and J gave up 5 bases, with 14 bases separating them. Germline V lookup: CDR1 MGHRA, CDR2 YSYEKL. CDR3 size: 16 residues. The CDR3 region has the DNA TGCGCCAGCAGCCAAGCCGCAGGGGGGTGGACCGGGGAGCTGTTTTTT. It yields the protein CASSQAAGGWTGELFF.

This clonotype has a handful of counts. The chain uses TRBV25-1 and TRBJ2-7; TRBD2 aligns across 7 bases. CDR3 length equals 16 residues. V lost 3 bases, J lost 5 bases, and 13 bases stayed unmatched. CDR1 and CDR2 from the germline V gene are MGHDK and SYGVNS. This chain's CDR3 is CASSDPGGVIINEQYF. In DNA, the CDR3 is TGTGCCAGCAGTGATCCTGGGGGGGTTATCATCAACGAGCAGTACTTC.

This clonotype showed up many times. The chain combines TRBV7-2 with TRBJ2-7; TRBD1 agrees at 8 bases. Germline V gene data show CDR1 as SGHTA and CDR2 as FQGNSA. The CDR3 length is 17 residues. Losses at the gene ends were 3 bases for V and 3 bases for J; bases not matched to a gene: 13. CDR3 amino acids: CASSFYRGIQGGYEQYF. The CDR3 DNA sequence: TGTGCCAGCAGCTTCTACCGAGGGATACAGGGGGGCTACGAGCAGTACTTC.

A few counts support this clonotype. Likely a read error: the CDR3 ends without its conserved phenylalanine or tryptophan. The CDR3 region has the DNA TGTGCCAGCAGCCTGGGACTCATGGGTAGTCAGCCCCAGCATTTG. Residues: CASSLGLMGSQPQHL. The V call is TRBV5-6, the J call TRBJ1-5; D perhaps matches TRBD1 (5 bases). Per germline, CDR1 SGHDT and CDR2 YYEEEE. Trimming stripped 4 bases from V and 6 bases from J, with 17 bases between. This CDR3 has 15 amino acids.

This chain links TRBV28 with TRBJ2-7; no firm D call. V was cut by 6 bases and J by 4 bases, with 10 bases left in between. The CDR3 is 12 amino acids. The V gene's germline CDR1 is MDHEN and CDR2 SYDVKM. CDR3 sequence reads: CASRSVRYEQYF. The CDR3 coding sequence is TGTGCCAGCAGATCTGTCCGATACGAGCAGTACTTC.

The table lists this clonotype with a few counts. The chain links TRBV25-1 to TRBJ2-6, with D perhaps matching TRBD1 or TRBD2 (6 bases each). Germline assignment: CDR1 MGHDK and CDR2 SYGVNS. The ends were cut back, 8 bases at V and 0 bases at J, with 14 bases in the middle. CDR3 length: 16 residues. The DNA for the CDR3 is TGTGCCAGCGATAAGGGGGAGGCCTCTGGGGCCAACGTCCTGACTTTC. Translated: CASDKGEASGANVLTF.

This clonotype has a count of ten or more. The chain employs TRBV24-1 and TRBJ1-1; D ambiguous. Germline CDR1 KGHDR, CDR2 SFDVKD. V lost 3 bases and J lost 11, with 12 bases in between. CDR3 length equals 12 residues. The CDR3 loop is CATSDSSGAAFF. The CDR3 nucleotides read TGTGCCACCAGTGATAGCTCAGGTGCGGCTTTCTTT.

V gene TRBV5-1 combines with J gene TRBJ1-1; no clear D gene. This CDR3 region has 13 residues. Germline CDR1 SGHRS, CDR2 YFSETQ. Trimming took 5 bases from V and 3 from J, leaving 11 bases between them. This CDR3 reads CASRVQRDTEAFF. CDR3 nucleotide sequence: TGCGCCAGCAGGGTCCAGCGGGACACTGAAGCTTTCTTT.

This clonotype was picked up many times. The V call is TRBV20-1, the J call TRBJ2-2; a weak D match, TRBD1 (5 bases). V lost 3 bases, J lost 1 base, and 6 bases lay in between. Per germline, CDR1 DFQATT and CDR2 SNEGSKA (reference sequence). The CDR3 contains 13 residues. This CDR3 is CSARGQNTGELFF. DNA for the CDR3: TGCAGTGCTAGGGGGCAGAACACCGGGGAGCTGTTTTTT.

Here the CDR3 reads CASSQGGHRGIGEQYF. The CDR3 DNA reads as TGTGCCAGCAGCCAAGGAGGCCACAGGGGGATAGGCGAGCAGTACTTC. The chain is built from TRBV3-1 and TRBJ2-7; 8 positions match TRBD1. The V and J ends lost 1 base and 6 bases, in that order; junction bases with no gene match: 11. Germline CDR1 reads LGHDT; CDR2 reads YNNKEL (reference sequence). This CDR3 is built from 16 residues.

This clonotype showed up just a few times. This rearrangement joins TRBV5-4 to TRBJ2-5; 13 bases fit TRBD2. Per the germline V gene, CDR1 is SGHNT and CDR2 is YYREEE (reference sequence). The CDR3 is made up of 16 amino acids. The V and J ends lost 4 bases and 3 bases, in that order; junction bases with no gene match: 6. In DNA form, the CDR3 reads TGTGCCAGCAGCCGAGACGGACTAGCGGGAGAAGAGACCCAGTACTTC. Its protein product is CASSRDGLAGEETQYF. The full variable domain, rest sourced from reference TRBV5-4 and TRBJ2-5, is ETGVTQSPTHLIKTRGQQVTLRCSSQSGHNTVSWYQQALGQGPQFIFQYYREEENGRGNFPPRFSGLQFPNYSSELNVNALELDDSALYLCASSRDGLAGEETQYFGPGTRLLVL.

The chain has TRBV21-1 and TRBJ1-5; the D segment call TRBD1 is taken from the table without a DNA check. TRBV21-1 is a documented pseudogene. The CDR3 is 19 residues long. DNA of the CDR3: TGTGCCAGCAGCAAACCCTTATGGAGGACAGTGCTCTTCAATCAGCCCCAGCATTTT. Its translation: CASSKPLWRTVLFNQPQHF.

Only a few counts were recorded for this clonotype. The rearrangement joins TRBV10-3 to TRBJ2-2; D may be TRBD2 (5 bases). The CDR3 covers 15 residues. V lost 5 bases and J 5 bases, leaving 15 bases between the germline ends. Germline CDR1 ENHRY, CDR2 SYGVKD. CDR3 residues: CAISPASPKTGELFF. The CDR3 DNA reads TGTGCCATCAGTCCCGCTAGCCCAAAAACCGGGGAGCTGTTTTTT.

This clonotype was recorded a few times. This rearrangement joins TRBV30 to TRBJ2-1; tentatively, D is TRBD2 (6 bases). V lost 3 bases and J 10 bases, leaving 13 bases between the germline ends. Germline CDR1 is GTSNPN and CDR2 is SVGIG (reference sequence). CDR3 length: 12 residues. CDR3 in amino acids: CAWRGTAREQFF. CDR3 sequence (DNA): TGTGCCTGGAGGGGGACTGCACGGGAGCAGTTCTTC.

This clonotype was seen a few times. The chain couples TRBV6-1 to TRBJ2-7, with TRBD2 matching over 12 bases. V trimming: 6 bases; J trimming: 1 base; junction bases outside the gene matches: 4. The CDR3 has 15 residues. CDR1 and CDR2 from the germline V gene are MNHNS and SASEGT. The CDR3 nucleotides read TGTGCCAGCAGAAGGACTAGCGGGGAATCCTACGAGCAGTACTTC. It translates to CASRRTSGESYEQYF.

This clonotype was seen ten or more times. J is TRBJ2-1 and V is TRBV6-5; TRBD1 agrees at 9 bases. The CDR3 runs 15 residues. Germline CDR1 MNHEY, CDR2 SVGAGI. The V segment lost 3 bases and the J segment 4 bases; nucleotides outside the gene matches: 4. The CDR3 DNA follows: TGTGCCAGCAGTTATGGGACAGGGTTTTACAATGAGCAGTTCTTC. Translation gives CASSYGTGFYNEQFF.

The rearrangement links TRBV5-4 to TRBJ2-3, with D tentatively TRBD2 (5 bases). CDR1 and CDR2 (germline): SGHNT, YYREEE (reference sequence). The germline V and J ends were trimmed by 3 bases and 0 bases, with 11 bases remaining between them. This CDR3 is built from 15 residues. For the CDR3, the DNA is TGTGCCAGCAGCTCCCAATCGGGGAGCACAGATACGCAGTATTTT. Translated, it gives CASSSQSGSTDTQYF.

The chain uses TRBV20-1 and TRBJ2-3, with TRBD2 matching over 8 bases. V gave up 1 base and J gave up 1 base; unmatched junction bases: 4. Germline values: CDR1 DFQATT, CDR2 SNEGSKA (reference sequence). The CDR3 has 15 amino acids. CDR3 coding DNA: TGCAGTGCTAGAGCCACTAGCGGTCGCACAGATACGCAGTATTTT. This encodes CSARATSGRTDTQYF.

The chain links TRBV5-5 to TRBJ2-5, with 8 nucleotides matching TRBD1. The V gene end was trimmed by 4 bases and the J gene end by 5 bases; junction bases not matched to a gene: 7. The length of the CDR3 is 14 residues. CDR1 is SGHKS and CDR2 is YYEKEE in the germline V gene (reference sequence). The CDR3: CASSRDRYGETQYF. CDR3 bases: TGTGCCAGCAGCCGGGACAGGTATGGGGAGACCCAGTACTTC.

This clonotype was counted many times. V gene TRBV3-1 combines with J gene TRBJ1-1; D uncertain. The CDR3 covers 12 residues. Germline V gives CDR1 LGHDT, CDR2 YNNKEL (reference sequence). V shed 9 bases and J shed 2 bases, with 10 bases lying between them. For the CDR3, the DNA is TGTGCCAGTCGGTGGGGTAACACTGAAGCTTTCTTT. Its translation is CASRWGNTEAFF.

This clonotype was found many times. The rearrangement joins TRBV6-2 or TRBV6-3 to TRBJ2-7, with D uncertain. CDR3 length: 13 residues. V was clipped by 2 bases and J by 11 bases, with 16 bases between them. CDR1 is MNHEY and CDR2 is SVGEGT in the germline V gene. The CDR3 region has the DNA TGTGCCAGCAGTTACCCTCGCGGCCGGAGTAAGTACTTC. Its translation: CASSYPRGRSKYF.